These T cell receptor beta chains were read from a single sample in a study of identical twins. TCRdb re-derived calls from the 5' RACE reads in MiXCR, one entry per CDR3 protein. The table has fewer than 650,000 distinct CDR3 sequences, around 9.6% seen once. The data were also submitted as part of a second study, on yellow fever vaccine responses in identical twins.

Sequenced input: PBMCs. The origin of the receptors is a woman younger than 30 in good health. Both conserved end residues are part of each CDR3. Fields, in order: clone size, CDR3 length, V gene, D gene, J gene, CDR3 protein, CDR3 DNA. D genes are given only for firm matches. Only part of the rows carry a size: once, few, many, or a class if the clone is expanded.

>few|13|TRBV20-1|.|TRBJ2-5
CSARGLGMETQYF
TGCAGTGCTAGAGGACTGGGGATGGAGACCCAGTACTTC
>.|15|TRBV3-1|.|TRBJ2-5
CASSYGLVGGETQYF
TGTGCCAGCAGCTATGGCCTTGTGGGAGGAGAGACCCAGTACTTC
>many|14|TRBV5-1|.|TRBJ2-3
CASSLDLGADTQYF
TGCGCCAGCAGCCTAGACCTAGGAGCAGATACGCAGTATTTT
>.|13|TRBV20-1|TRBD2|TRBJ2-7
CSANRREGVEQYF
TGCAGTGCTAATAGGCGGGAGGGGGTCGAGCAGTACTTC
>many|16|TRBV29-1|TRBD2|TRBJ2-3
CSVDGLAGESTDTQYF
TGCAGCGTTGATGGACTAGCGGGTGAAAGCACAGATACGCAGTATTTT
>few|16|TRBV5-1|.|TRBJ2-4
CASSLVAAGAKNIQYF
TGCGCCAGCAGCTTGGTAGCAGCGGGAGCCAAAAACATTCAGTACTTC
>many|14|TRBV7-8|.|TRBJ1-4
CASSPGSKNEKLFF
TGTGCCAGCAGTCCGGGATCAAAAAATGAAAAACTGTTTTTT
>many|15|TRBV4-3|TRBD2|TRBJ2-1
CASSQSWVAGNEQFF
TGCGCCAGCAGCCAAAGTTGGGTAGCGGGGAATGAGCAGTTCTTC
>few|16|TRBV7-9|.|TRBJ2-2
CASSSAGAENTGELFF
TGTGCCAGCAGCTCGGCGGGGGCCGAGAACACCGGGGAGCTGTTTTTT
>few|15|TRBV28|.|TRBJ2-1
CASTGTGTFYNEQFF
TGTGCCAGCACCGGAACCGGGACATTTTACAATGAGCAGTTCTTC
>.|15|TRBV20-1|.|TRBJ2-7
CSASGRLTGAYEQYF
TGCAGTGCTAGCGGCCGCCTTACCGGCGCCTACGAGCAGTACTTC
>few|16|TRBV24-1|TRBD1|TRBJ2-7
CATSARPGQGSREQYF
TGTGCCACCAGTGCCCGACCGGGACAGGGGTCTAGGGAGCAGTACTTC
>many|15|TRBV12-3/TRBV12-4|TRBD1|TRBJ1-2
CASSLRTGGAFGYTF
TGTGCCAGCAGTCTCAGGACAGGGGGCGCCTTTGGCTACACCTTC
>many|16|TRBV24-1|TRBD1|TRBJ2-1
CATSDPRQGKRNEQFF
TGTGCCACCAGTGATCCACGACAGGGGAAGCGCAATGAGCAGTTCTTC
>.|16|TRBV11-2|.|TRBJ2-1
CASSLKLGRFEGEQFF
TGTGCCAGCAGCCTCAAACTGGGACGGTTCGAGGGTGAGCAGTTCTTC
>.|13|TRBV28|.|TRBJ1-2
CASSNREDYGYTF
TGTGCCAGCAGTAACAGGGAGGACTATGGCTACACCTTC
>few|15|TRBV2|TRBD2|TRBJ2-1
CASRAGLAGTLEQFF
TGTGCCAGCAGAGCTGGACTAGCGGGGACTCTCGAGCAGTTCTTC
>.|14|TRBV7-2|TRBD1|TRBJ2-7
CASSVGQGGGEQYF
TGTGCCAGCAGCGTGGGACAGGGTGGGGGCGAGCAGTACTTC
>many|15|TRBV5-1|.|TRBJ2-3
CASSLVSTSTDTQYF
TGCGCCAGCAGCTTGGTCTCAACTAGCACAGATACGCAGTATTTT
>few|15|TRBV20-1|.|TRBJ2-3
CSVINPQGGTDTQYF
TGCAGTGTCATTAACCCCCAGGGGGGAACAGATACGCAGTATTTT
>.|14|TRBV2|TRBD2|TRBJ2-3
CAISREMGTDTQYF
TGTGCCATCTCGCGGGAGATGGGAACAGATACGCAGTATTTT
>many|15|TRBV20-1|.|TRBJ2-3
CSARLRGVSTDTQYF
TGCAGTGCTAGACTCCGCGGGGTGAGCACAGATACGCAGTATTTT
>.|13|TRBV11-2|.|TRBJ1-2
CASSLGRAAGYTF
TGTGCCAGCAGCTTAGGCAGGGCGGCTGGCTACACCTTC
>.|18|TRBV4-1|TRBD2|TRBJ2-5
CASSQDKSSGLEKETQYF
TGCGCCAGCAGCCAAGATAAGAGTAGCGGGTTAGAAAAAGAGACCCAGTACTTC
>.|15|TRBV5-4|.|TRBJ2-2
CASSSYQGGTGELFF
TGTGCCAGCAGCTCCTACCAAGGTGGCACCGGGGAGCTGTTTTTT
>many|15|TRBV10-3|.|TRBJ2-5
CAISESSRGKETQYF
TGTGCCATCAGTGAGTCAAGTCGGGGAAAAGAGACCCAGTACTTC
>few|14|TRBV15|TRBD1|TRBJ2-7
CATSRSTGSYEQYF
TGTGCCACCAGCAGATCGACAGGGTCCTACGAGCAGTACTTC
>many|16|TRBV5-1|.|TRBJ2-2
CASSLGQGPDTGELFF
TGCGCCAGCAGCTTAGGGCAGGGACCCGACACCGGGGAGCTGTTTTTT
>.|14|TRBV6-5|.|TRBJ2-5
CASSYSSPQETQYF
TGTGCCAGCAGTTACTCGTCACCCCAAGAGACCCAGTACTTC
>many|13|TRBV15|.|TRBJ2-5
CATSRDYSETQYF
TGTGCCACCAGCAGAGATTATAGTGAGACCCAGTACTTC
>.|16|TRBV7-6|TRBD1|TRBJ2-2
CASSSQGASNAGELFF
TGTGCCAGCAGCTCACAGGGGGCCTCGAACGCCGGGGAGCTGTTTTTT
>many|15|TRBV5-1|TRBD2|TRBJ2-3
CASSTGLAATDTQYF
TGCGCCAGCAGCACAGGACTAGCGGCCACAGATACGCAGTATTTT
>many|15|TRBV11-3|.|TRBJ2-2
CASSFSSSYTGELFF
TGTGCCAGCAGCTTCTCAAGCAGCTACACCGGGGAGCTGTTTTTT
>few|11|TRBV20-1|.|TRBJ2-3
CSAPHIDTQYF
TGCAGTGCACCGCATATAGATACGCAGTATTTT
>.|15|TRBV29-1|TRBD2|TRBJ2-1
CSVSGGLAGGHEQFF
TGCAGCGTATCGGGGGGCCTAGCGGGAGGGCATGAGCAGTTCTTC
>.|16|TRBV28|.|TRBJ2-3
CASSPTDSSYTDTQYF
TGTGCCAGCAGCCCCACCGACAGCTCTTACACAGATACGCAGTATTTT
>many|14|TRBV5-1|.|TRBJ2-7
CASSLGQSSYEQYF
TGCGCCAGCAGCTTGGGACAGTCCTCCTACGAGCAGTACTTC